Each of the 24 T cell receptor beta chains below was sequenced from the same sample in a study of T-cell reconstitution after alpha-beta-depleted transplantation in children. The authors prepared the TCRbeta library with unique molecular identifiers. TCRdb re-analysed the PCR reads in MiXCR, keeping a single row per CDR3 protein. The sample lists around 800,000 distinct CDR3 sequences; about 16% were seen once. Material: PBMCs, mostly from graft donor cells, obtained 360 days after TCRalphabeta/CD19-depleted stem cell transplant. These receptors were obtained from a male patient aged 10 to 17 who had a stem cell transplant for acute lymphoblastic leukemia, so the T cells may come from the graft donor.

This clonotype was observed at least ten times. The V call is TRBV5-5, the J call TRBJ2-7; 7 bases match TRBD1. Germline loops: CDR1 SGHKS, CDR2 YYEKEE (reference sequence). The J segment lost 1 base and the V segment lost 1 base, leaving 11 bases of the junction unmatched. CDR3 length: 17 amino acids. CDR3 sequence (DNA): TGTGCCAGCAGCTTGAAGGGGGCGCTGGCCTTATCCTACGAGCAGTACTTC. Translating gives CASSLKGALALSYEQYF. Drawing the rest from reference TRBV5-5 and TRBJ2-7, the complete variable domain is DAGVTQSPTHLIKTRGQQVTLRCSPISGHKSVSWYQQVLGQGPQFIFQYYEKEERGRGNFPDRFSARQFPNYSSELNVNALLLGDSALYLCASSLKGALALSYEQYFGPGTRLTVT.

This clonotype appeared many times. The chain is built from TRBV5-1 and TRBJ2-2, with a weak D call TRBD2 (5 bases). Trimming shortened V by 4 bases and J by 1 base, and 11 bases separated the two germline ends. The germline V gene encodes CDR1 SGHRS and CDR2 YFSETQ. There are 15 residues in the CDR3. The CDR3 protein is CASSPHGVNTGELFF. CDR3 in DNA: TGCGCCAGCAGCCCCCACGGGGTGAACACCGGGGAGCTGTTTTTT.

The chain employs TRBV18 and TRBJ1-1; tentative D call: TRBD1 (6 bases). CDR1 KGHSH and CDR2 LQKENI come from the germline V gene. This CDR3 is built from 17 residues. Trimming took off 5 bases at V and 1 base at J, with 20 bases between the two ends. The DNA for the CDR3 is TGTGCCAGCTCATCACTCGGAATGACAGGCCAGAACACTGAAGCTTTCTTT. Its translation: CASSSLGMTGQNTEAFF.

The chain is built from TRBV5-8 and TRBJ2-7; TRBD2 matches at 10 bases. The CDR3 covers 16 residues. Germline CDR1 is SGHTS and CDR2 is YDEGEE. Trimming cost V 0 bases and J 7 bases; bases outside gene matches: 10. This chain's CDR3 is CASSLASGSRIDEQYF. The CDR3 DNA is TGTGCCAGCAGCTTGGCTAGCGGGAGCCGGATAGATGAGCAGTACTTC.

This chain connects TRBV18 to TRBJ1-5; no reliable D call. Germline CDR1 is KGHSH and CDR2 is LQKENI. CDR3 size: 14 residues. Trimming took 2 bases from V and 4 from J, leaving 9 bases between them. The CDR3 loop is CASSPDWKNQPQHF. Here the CDR3 DNA reads TGTGCCAGCTCACCAGACTGGAAAAATCAGCCCCAGCATTTT.

The V and J genes are TRBV19 and TRBJ2-1, with 8 bases identical to TRBD2. This CDR3 region has 15 residues. Losses at the gene ends were 3 bases for V and 8 bases for J; bases not matched to a gene: 9. CDR1 and CDR2 (germline): LNHDA, SQIVND (reference sequence). The CDR3 nucleotides read TGTGCCAGTAGTATCCTGGCGGGAGGTCTCGATGAGCAGTTCTTC. This translates into CASSILAGGLDEQFF. Looking up the rest from reference TRBV19 and TRBJ2-1 gives the full variable domain: DGGITQSPKYLFRKEGQNVTLSCEQNLNHDAMYWYRQDPGQGLRLIYYSQIVNDFQKGDIAEGYSVSREKKESFPLTVTSAQKNPTAFYLCASSILAGGLDEQFFGPGTRLTVL.

This clonotype was detected ten times or more. The CDR3 DNA reads as TGTGCCACCAGTGATCCATTAGGCGCGGGGCTAACCACCGGGGAGCTGTTTTTT. Its protein product is CATSDPLGAGLTTGELFF. V and J are TRBV24-1 and TRBJ2-2; perhaps TRBD2 as D (6 bases). Germline V CDR1 and CDR2: KGHDR, SFDVKD. V was trimmed by 3 bases and J by 4 bases, leaving 20 bases between them. This CDR3 region has 18 residues.

The sample holds a few counts of this clonotype. The V and J genes are TRBV27 and TRBJ2-1; D gene uncertain. CDR1 and CDR2 (germline): MNHEY, SMNVEV (reference sequence). V was clipped by 8 bases and J by 7 bases, with 6 bases between them. The CDR3 loop spans 10 amino acids. The CDR3 coding sequence is TGTGCCAGCCCCTCGAATGAGCAGTTCTTC. Translated, it gives CASPSNEQFF.

The V call is TRBV20-1, the J call TRBJ2-2; 7 positions agree with TRBD2. CDR3 length: 15 amino acids. Trimming at V came to 6 bases and at J to 1 base, leaving 8 bases not matched to a gene. Germline CDR1 reads DFQATT; CDR2 reads SNEGSKA (reference sequence). The CDR3 DNA follows: TGCAGTGCAGAGGGGAGGGGCCAGAACACCGGGGAGCTGTTTTTT. Translated: CSAEGRGQNTGELFF.

This clonotype was counted ten times or more. The J gene is TRBJ2-2, the V gene TRBV6-2 or TRBV6-3; 10 positions match TRBD2. Germline CDR1 MNHEY, CDR2 SVGEGT. With 6 bases clipped from V and 0 bases from J, the junction kept 10 bases outside the gene matches. The CDR3 spans 18 residues. The CDR3 DNA reads TGTGCCAGCAGACTTAGCGGGAGGCTCTCCGCGAACACCGGGGAGCTGTTTTTT. This gives the protein CASRLSGRLSANTGELFF.

This chain uses TRBV29-1 with TRBJ2-5; D is possibly TRBD1 (5 bases). V lost 4 bases to trimming and J lost 5 bases, with 11 bases between them. The CDR3 is made up of 12 amino acids. Germline CDR1 is SQVTM and CDR2 is ANQGSEA. The CDR3 region is CSVVAGYETQYF. CDR3 coding DNA: TGCAGCGTTGTGGCAGGGTACGAGACCCAGTACTTC.

Many counts were recorded for this clonotype. The CDR3 sequence is CASSFRLADYNEQFF. The CDR3 DNA follows: TGTGCCAGCAGCTTCCGGCTAGCGGATTACAATGAGCAGTTCTTC. V is TRBV11-2 and J is TRBJ2-1, with TRBD2 matching 7 bases. The CDR3 totals 15 residues. CDR1 is SGHAT, CDR2 FQNNGV, per germline. V trimming: 3 bases; J trimming: 4 bases; junction bases outside the gene matches: 6.

V gene TRBV11-2 combines with J gene TRBJ2-7; TRBD2 aligns across 12 bases. The CDR3 has 16 amino acids. CDR1 and CDR2 (germline): SGHAT, FQNNGV. V gave up 3 bases and J gave up 4 bases; unmatched junction bases: 7. CDR3 sequence: CASSLSLTSGGYEQYF. CDR3 coding DNA: TGTGCCAGCAGCTTGAGCCTGACTAGCGGGGGTTACGAGCAGTACTTC.

This clonotype showed up many times. This chain connects TRBV12-3 or TRBV12-4 to TRBJ2-2; no clear D gene. This CDR3 is built from 13 residues. The V gene lost 11 bases and the J gene lost 0 bases, with 10 bases spanning the gap. Here the CDR3 DNA reads TGTGCCGGCCGGGCACCGAACACCGGGGAGCTGTTTTTT. Its protein product is CAGRAPNTGELFF.

This clonotype was counted many times. A read error may produce the germline difference seen at one junction end. This rearrangement joins TRBV12-3 or TRBV12-4 to TRBJ2-7, with D perhaps given as TRBD1 or TRBD2 (6 bases each). CDR3 length: 13 amino acids. The CDR3 protein is CASSLGAGTPGDF. The CDR3 DNA reads as TGTGCCAGCAGTTTAGGGGCGGGGACACCCGGGGACTTC.

The chain is built from TRBV18 and TRBJ2-7; D is possibly TRBD1 (6 bases). Germline CDR1 KGHSH, CDR2 LQKENI. Trimming removed 0 bases at V and 7 bases at J, with 13 bases between. This CDR3 spans 14 amino acids. The chain's CDR3 is CASSPPSTGWEQYF. The CDR3 bases are TGTGCCAGCTCACCACCGTCCACAGGGTGGGAGCAGTACTTC.

The V call is TRBV24-1, the J call TRBJ2-2; TRBD1 agrees at 8 bases. The germline V gene has CDR1 KGHDR and CDR2 SFDVKD. V lost 9 bases to trimming and J lost 5 bases; unmatched junction nucleotides: 4. CDR3 length: 13 residues. CDR3 nucleotide sequence: TGTGCCACCGGAAGACAGGGGACCGGGGAGCTGTTTTTT. Its protein product is CATGRQGTGELFF.

V usage is TRBV20-1 and J usage is TRBJ2-5; D is unclear. Germline CDR1 and CDR2: DFQATT and SNEGSKA (reference sequence). Between the trimmed V and J ends, which lost 8 bases and 5 bases, there was a span of 24 bases. This CDR3 has 15 residues. In nucleotides, the CDR3 is TGCAGTACCCCGCCCCTGGCAGGCGGCGGTGAGACCCAGTACTTC. This sequence encodes CSTPPLAGGGETQYF.

This clonotype was counted between two and nine times. The V call is TRBV4-1, the J call TRBJ2-7; a weak D match, TRBD2 (6 bases). The CDR3 has 16 amino acids. Germline V lookup: CDR1 MGHRA, CDR2 YSYEKL. Deletions cut 0 bases from V and 3 bases from J, with 15 bases between. CDR3 in amino acids: CASSQDSAGPFYEQYF. CDR3 in DNA: TGCGCCAGCAGCCAAGATTCCGCGGGACCCTTCTACGAGCAGTACTTC.

In its sample, this clonotype was seen many times. The chain uses TRBV25-1 and TRBJ2-5; D call uncertain. This CDR3 contains 14 residues. Trimming cost V 1 base and J 2 bases, with 8 bases left between them. CDR1 is MGHDK, CDR2 SYGVNS, per germline. In nucleotides, the CDR3 is TGTGCCAGCAGTGAATCCTTAGGGCAAGAGACCCAGTACTTC. Its translation is CASSESLGQETQYF.

A single count supports this clonotype. The rearrangement uses TRBV15 and TRBJ2-7; tentative D call: TRBD1 (6 bases). CDR3 size: 14 residues. CDR1 and CDR2 from the germline V gene are LNHNV and YYDKDF (reference sequence). The V end lost 3 bases, the J end lost 0 bases, and 9 bases lay between the germline ends. The CDR3 spells CATSSRDTSYEQYF. DNA for the CDR3: TGTGCCACCAGCAGCCGGGACACCTCCTACGAGCAGTACTTC.

This clonotype has at least ten counts. The CDR3 loop is CASSGGGDNEQFF. The DNA for the CDR3 is TGTGCCAGCAGTGGTGGAGGGGACAATGAGCAGTTCTTC. The rearrangement links TRBV25-1 to TRBJ2-1, with TRBD2 as a possible D gene (6 bases). V gave up 4 bases and J gave up 5 bases, with 9 bases separating them. Germline lookup yields CDR1 MGHDK and CDR2 SYGVNS. The CDR3 length is 13 residues.

V usage is TRBV9 and J usage is TRBJ2-3, with 8 nucleotides matching TRBD1. The CDR3 loop spans 18 amino acids. The germline V gene encodes CDR1 SGDLS and CDR2 YYNGEE. V gave up 1 base and J gave up 1 base; unmatched junction bases: 11. The CDR3 DNA sequence: TGTGCCAGCAGCGTATCGGTTACAGGACAGGGTGGCACAGATACGCAGTATTTT. Its translation is CASSVSVTGQGGTDTQYF.

The chain employs TRBV12-3 or TRBV12-4 and TRBJ2-1, with D possibly matching TRBD2 (6 bases). The CDR3 runs to 18 residues. The V end was cut by 2 bases, the J end by 2 bases, with 19 bases between. In DNA, the CDR3 is TGTGCCAGCAGTTTAAAAGGGTGGGGGAGGCGGGCCTACAATGAGCAGTTCTTC. This encodes CASSLKGWGRRAYNEQFF.